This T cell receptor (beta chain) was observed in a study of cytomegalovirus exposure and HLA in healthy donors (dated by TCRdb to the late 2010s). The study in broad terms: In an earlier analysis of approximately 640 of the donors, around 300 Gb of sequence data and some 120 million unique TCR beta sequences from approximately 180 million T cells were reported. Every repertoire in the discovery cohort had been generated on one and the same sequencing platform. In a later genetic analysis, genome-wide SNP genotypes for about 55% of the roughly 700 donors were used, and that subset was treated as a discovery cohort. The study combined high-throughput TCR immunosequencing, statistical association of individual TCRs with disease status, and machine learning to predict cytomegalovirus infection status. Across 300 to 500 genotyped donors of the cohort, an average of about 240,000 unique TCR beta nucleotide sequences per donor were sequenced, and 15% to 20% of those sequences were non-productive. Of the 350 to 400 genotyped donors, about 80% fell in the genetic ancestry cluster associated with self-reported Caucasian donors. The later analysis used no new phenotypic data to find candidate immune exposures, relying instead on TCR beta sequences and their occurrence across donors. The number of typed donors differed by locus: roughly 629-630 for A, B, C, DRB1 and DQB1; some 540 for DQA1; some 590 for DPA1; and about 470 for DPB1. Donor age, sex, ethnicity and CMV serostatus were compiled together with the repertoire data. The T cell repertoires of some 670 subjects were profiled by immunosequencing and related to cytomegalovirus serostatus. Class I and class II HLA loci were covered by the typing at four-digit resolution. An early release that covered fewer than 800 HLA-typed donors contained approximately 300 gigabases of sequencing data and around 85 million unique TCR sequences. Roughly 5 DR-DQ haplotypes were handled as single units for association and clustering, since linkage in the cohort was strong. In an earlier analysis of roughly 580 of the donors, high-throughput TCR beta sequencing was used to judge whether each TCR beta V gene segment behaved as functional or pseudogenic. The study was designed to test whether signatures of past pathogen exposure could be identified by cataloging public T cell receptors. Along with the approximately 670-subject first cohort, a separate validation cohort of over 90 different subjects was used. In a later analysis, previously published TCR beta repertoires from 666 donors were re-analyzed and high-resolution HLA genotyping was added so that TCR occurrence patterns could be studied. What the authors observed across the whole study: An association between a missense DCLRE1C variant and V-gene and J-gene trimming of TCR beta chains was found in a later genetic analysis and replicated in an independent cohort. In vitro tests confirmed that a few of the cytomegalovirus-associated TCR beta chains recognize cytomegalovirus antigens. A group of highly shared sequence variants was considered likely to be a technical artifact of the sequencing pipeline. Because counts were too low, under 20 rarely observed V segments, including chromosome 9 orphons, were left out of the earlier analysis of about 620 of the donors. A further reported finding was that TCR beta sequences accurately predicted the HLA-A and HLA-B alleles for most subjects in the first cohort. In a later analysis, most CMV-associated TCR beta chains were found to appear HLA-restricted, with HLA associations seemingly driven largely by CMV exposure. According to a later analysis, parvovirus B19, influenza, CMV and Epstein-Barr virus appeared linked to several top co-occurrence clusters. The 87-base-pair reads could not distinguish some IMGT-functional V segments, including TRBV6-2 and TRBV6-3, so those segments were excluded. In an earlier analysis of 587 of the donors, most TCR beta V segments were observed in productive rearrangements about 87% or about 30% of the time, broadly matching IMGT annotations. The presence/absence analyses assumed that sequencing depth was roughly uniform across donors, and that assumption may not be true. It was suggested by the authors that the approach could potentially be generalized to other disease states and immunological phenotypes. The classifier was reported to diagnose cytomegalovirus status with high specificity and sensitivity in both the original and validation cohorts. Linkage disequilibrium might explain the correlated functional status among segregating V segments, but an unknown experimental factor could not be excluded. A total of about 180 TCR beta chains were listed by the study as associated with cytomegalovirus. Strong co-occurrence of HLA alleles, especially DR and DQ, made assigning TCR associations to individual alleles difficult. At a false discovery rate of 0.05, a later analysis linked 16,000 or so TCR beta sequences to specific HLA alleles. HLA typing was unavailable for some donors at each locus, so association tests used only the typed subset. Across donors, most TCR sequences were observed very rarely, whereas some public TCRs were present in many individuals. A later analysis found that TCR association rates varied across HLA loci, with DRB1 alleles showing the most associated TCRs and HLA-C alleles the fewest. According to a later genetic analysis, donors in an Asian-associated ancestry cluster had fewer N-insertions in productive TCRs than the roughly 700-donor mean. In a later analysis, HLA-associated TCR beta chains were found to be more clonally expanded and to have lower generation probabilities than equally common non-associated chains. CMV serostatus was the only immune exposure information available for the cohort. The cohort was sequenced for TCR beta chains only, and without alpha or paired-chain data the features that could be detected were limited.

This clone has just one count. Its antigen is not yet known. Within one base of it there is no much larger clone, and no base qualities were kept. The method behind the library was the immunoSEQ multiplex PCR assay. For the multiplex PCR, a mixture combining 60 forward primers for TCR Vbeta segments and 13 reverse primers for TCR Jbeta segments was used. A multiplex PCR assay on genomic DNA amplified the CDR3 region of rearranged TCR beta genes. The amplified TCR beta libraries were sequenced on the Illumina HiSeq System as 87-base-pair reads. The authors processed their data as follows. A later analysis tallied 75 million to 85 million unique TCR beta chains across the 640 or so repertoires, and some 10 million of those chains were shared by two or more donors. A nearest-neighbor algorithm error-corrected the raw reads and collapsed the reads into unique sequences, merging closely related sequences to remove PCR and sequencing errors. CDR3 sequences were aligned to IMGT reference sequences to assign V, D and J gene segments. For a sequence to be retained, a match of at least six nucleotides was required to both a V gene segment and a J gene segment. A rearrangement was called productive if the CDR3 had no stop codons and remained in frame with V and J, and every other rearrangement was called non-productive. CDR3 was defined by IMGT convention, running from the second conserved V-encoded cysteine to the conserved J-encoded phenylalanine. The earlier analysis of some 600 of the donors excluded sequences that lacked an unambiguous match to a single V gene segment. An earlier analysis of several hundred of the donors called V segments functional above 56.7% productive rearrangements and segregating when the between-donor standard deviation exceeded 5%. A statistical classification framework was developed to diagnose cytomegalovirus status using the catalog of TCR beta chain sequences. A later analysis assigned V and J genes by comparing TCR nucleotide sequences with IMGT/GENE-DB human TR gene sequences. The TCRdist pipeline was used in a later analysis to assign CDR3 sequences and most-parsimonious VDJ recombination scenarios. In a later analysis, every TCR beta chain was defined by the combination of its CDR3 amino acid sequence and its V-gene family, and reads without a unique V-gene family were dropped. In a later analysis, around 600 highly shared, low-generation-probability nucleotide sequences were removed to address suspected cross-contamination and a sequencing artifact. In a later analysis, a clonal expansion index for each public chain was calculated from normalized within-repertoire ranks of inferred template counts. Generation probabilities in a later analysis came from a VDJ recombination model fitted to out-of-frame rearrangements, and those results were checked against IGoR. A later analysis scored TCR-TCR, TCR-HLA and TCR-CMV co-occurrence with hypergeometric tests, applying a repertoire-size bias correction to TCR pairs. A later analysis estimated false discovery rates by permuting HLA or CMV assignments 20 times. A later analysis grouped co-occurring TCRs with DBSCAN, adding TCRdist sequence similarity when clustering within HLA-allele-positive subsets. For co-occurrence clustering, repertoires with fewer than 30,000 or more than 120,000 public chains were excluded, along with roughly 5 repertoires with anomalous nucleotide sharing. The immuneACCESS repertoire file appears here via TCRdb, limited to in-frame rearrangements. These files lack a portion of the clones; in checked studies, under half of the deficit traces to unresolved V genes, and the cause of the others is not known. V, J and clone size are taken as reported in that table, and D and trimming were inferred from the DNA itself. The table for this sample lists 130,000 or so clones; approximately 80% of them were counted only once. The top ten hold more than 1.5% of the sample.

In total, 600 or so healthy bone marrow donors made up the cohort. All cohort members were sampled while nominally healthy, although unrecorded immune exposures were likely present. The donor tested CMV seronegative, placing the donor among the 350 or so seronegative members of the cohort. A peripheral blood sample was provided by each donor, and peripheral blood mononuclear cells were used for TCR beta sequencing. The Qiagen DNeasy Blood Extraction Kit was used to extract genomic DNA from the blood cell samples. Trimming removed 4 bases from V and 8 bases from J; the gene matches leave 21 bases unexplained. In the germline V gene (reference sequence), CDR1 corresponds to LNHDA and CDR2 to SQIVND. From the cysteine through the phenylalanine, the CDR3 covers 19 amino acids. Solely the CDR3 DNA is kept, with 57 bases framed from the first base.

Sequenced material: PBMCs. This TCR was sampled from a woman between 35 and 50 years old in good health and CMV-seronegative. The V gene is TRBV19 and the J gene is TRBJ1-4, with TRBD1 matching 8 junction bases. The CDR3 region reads CASSREGTGQVMYGEKLFF. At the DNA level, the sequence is TGTGCCAGTAGTAGAGAGGGAACGGGACAGGTCATGTATGGCGAAAAACTGTTTTTT.